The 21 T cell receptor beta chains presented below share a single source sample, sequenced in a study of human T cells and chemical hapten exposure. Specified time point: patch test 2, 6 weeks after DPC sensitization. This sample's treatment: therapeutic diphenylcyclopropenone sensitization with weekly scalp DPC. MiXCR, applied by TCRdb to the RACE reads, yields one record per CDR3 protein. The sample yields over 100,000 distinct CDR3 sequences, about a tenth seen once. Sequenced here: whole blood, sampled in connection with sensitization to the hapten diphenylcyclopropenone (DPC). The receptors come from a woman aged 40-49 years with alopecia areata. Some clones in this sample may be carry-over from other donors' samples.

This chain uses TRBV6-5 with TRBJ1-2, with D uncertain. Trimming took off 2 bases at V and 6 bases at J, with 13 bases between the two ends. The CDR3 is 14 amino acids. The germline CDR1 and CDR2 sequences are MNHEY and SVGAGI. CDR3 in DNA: TGTGCCAGCAGTTACGAAGGCGCAGGCAATGGCTACACCTTC. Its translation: CASSYEGAGNGYTF.

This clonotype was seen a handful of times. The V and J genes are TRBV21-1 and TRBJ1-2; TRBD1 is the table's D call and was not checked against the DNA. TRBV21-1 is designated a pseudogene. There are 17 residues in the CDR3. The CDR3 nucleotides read TGTGCCAGCAGCAAAGCTCCCCGCAGGGGGCATCACTATGGCTACACCTTC. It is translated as CASSKAPRRGHHYGYTF.

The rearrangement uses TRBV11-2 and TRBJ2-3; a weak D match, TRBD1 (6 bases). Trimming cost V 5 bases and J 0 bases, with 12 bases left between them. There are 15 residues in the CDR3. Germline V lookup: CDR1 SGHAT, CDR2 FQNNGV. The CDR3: CASSPRDISTDTQYF. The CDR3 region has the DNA TGTGCCAGCAGCCCGAGGGACATCAGCACAGATACGCAGTATTTT.

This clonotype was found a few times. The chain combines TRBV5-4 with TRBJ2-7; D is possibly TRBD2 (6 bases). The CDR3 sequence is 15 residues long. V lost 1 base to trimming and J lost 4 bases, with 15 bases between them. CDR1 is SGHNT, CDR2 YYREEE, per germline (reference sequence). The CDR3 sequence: CASSLLTLGRYEQYF. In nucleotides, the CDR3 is TGTGCCAGCAGCTTGTTGACACTGGGGAGGTACGAGCAGTACTTC.

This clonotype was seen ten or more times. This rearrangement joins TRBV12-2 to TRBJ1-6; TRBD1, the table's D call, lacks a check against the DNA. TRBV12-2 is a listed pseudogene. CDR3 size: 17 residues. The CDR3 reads CASRYEGGSSYNSPLHF. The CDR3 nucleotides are TGTGCAAGTCGCTACGAAGGGGGAAGCTCCTATAATTCACCCCTCCACTTT.

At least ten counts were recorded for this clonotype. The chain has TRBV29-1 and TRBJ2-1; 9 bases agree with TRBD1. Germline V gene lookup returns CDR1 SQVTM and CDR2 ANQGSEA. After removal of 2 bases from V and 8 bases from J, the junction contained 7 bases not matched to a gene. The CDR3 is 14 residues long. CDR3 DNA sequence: TGCAGCGTTGAAAAGGGGACAGGGAGCGATGAGCAGTTCTTC. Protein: CSVEKGTGSDEQFF.

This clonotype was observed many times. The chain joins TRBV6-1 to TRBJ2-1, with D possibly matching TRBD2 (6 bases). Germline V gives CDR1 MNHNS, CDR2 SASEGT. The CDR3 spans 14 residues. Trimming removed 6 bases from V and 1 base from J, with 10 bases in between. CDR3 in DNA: TGTGCCAGCAGCCCTCGGGGGTCCTACAATGAGCAGTTCTTC. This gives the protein CASSPRGSYNEQFF.

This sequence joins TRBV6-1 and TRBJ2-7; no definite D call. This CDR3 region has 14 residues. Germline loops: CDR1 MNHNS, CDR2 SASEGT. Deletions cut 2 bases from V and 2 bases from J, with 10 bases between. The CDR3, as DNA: TGTGCCAGCAGTGAACTCGGCAGAACCTACGAGCAGTACTTC. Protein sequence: CASSELGRTYEQYF.

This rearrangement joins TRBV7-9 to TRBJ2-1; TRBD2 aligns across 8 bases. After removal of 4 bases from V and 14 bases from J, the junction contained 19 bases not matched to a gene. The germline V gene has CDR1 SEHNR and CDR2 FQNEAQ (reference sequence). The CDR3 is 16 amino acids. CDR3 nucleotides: TGTGCCAGCAGCTCCGGACTAGCCATAGGGCTAAATAGCAAGTTCTTC. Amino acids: CASSSGLAIGLNSKFF.

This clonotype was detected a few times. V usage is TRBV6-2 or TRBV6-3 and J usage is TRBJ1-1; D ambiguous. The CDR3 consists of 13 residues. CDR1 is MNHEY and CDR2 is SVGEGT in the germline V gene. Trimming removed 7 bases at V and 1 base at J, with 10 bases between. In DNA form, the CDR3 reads TGTGCCAGCACTATACGGGGGAACACTGAAGCTTTCTTT. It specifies CASTIRGNTEAFF.

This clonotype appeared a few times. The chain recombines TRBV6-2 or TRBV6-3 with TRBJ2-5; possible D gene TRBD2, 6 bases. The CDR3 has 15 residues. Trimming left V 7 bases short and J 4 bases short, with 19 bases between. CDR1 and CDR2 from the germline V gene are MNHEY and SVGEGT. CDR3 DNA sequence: TGTGCCAGCAACGCCGCCGGGAGTGTTTCAGAGACCCAGTACTTC. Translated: CASNAAGSVSETQYF.

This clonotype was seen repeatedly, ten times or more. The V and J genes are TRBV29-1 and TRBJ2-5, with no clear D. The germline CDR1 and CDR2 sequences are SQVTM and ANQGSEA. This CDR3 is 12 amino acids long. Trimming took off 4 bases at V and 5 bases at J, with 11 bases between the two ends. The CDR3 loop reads CSVGRPAETQYF. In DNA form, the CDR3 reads TGCAGCGTTGGGCGTCCCGCCGAGACCCAGTACTTC. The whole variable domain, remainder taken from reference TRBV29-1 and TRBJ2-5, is SAVISQKPSRDICQRGTSLTIQCQVDSQVTMMFWYRQQPGQSLTLIATANQGSEATYESGFVIDKFPISRPNLTFSTLTVSNMSPEDSSIYLCSVGRPAETQYFGPGTRLLVL.

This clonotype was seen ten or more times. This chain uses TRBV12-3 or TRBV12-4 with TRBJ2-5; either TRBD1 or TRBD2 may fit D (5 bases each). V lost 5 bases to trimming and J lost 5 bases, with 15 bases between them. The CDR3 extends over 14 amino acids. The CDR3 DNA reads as TGTGCCAGCAGTCCCCCCCGGGGACGGGAGACCCAGTACTTC. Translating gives CASSPPRGRETQYF.

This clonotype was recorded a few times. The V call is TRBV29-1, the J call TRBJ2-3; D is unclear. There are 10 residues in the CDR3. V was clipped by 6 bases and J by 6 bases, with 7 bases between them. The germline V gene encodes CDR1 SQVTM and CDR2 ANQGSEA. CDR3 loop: CSVPEDTQYF. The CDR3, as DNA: TGCAGCGTCCCGGAGGATACGCAGTATTTT.

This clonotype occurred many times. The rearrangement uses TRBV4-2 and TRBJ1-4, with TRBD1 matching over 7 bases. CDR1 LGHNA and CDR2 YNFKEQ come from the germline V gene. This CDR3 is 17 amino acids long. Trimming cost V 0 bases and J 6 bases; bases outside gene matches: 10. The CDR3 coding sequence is TGTGCCAGCAGCCAAGATCCGATGACAGGGAGCTATGAAAAACTGTTTTTT. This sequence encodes CASSQDPMTGSYEKLFF.

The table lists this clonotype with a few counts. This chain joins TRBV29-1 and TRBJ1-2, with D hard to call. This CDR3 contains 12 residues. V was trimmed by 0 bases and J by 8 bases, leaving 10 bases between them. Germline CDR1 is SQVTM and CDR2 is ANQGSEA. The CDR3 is CSVEDRSGGYTF. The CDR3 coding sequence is TGCAGCGTTGAAGATCGATCGGGAGGCTACACCTTC.

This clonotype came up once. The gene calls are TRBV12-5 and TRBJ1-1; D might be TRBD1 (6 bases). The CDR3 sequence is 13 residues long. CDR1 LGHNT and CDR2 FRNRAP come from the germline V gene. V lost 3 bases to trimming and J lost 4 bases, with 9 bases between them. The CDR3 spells CASGFGRGTEAFF. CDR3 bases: TGTGCTAGTGGTTTTGGCAGGGGCACTGAAGCTTTCTTT.

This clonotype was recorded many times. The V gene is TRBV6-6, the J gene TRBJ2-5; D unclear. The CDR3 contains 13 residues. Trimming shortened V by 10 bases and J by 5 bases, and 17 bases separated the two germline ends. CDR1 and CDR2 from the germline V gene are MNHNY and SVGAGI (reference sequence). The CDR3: CATHRNALETQYF. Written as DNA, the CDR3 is TGTGCCACCCACAGAAATGCGTTGGAGACCCAGTACTTC.

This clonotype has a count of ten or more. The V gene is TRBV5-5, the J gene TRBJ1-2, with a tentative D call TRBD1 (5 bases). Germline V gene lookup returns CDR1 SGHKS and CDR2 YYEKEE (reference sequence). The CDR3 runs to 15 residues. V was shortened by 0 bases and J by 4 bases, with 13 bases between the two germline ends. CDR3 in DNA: TGTGCCAGCAGCTTGGCCGAAGGGGTAGGCTATGGCTACACCTTC. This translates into CASSLAEGVGYGYTF.

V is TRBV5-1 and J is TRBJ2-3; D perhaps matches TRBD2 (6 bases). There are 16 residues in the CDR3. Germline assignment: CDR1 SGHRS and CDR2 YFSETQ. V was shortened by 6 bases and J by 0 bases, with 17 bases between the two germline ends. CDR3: CASNFAEGRSTDTQYF. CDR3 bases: TGCGCCAGCAACTTTGCGGAGGGGCGTAGCACAGATACGCAGTATTTT.

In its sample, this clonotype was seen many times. In DNA form, the CDR3 reads TGTGCCAGCAGCACAACCGACAGGGGCAGCTCCTACAATGAGCAGTTCTTC. This sequence encodes CASSTTDRGSSYNEQFF. The chain couples TRBV7-6 to TRBJ2-1; TRBD1 agrees at 8 bases. Germline CDR1 SGHVS, CDR2 FNYEAQ. J lost 0 bases, V lost 5 bases, and 9 bases had no gene match. The CDR3 runs 17 residues.